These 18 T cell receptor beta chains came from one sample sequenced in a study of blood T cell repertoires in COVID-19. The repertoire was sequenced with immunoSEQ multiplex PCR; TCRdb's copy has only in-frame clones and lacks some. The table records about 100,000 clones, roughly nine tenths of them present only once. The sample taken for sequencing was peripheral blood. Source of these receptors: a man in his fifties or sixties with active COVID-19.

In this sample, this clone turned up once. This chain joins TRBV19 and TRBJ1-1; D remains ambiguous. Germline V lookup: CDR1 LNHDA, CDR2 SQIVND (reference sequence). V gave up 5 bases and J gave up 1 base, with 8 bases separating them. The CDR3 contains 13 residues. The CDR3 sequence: CASSLGGNTEAFF. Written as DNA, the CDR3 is TGTGCCAGTAGTCTCGGTGGGAACACTGAAGCTTTCTTT.

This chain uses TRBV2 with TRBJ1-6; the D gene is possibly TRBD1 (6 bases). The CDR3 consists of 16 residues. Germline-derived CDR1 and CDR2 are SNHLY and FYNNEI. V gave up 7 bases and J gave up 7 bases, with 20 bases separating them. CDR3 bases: TGTGCCAGCAATCAGCTCCGGACAGCAGGCAATTCACCCCTCCACTTT. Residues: CASNQLRTAGNSPLHF.

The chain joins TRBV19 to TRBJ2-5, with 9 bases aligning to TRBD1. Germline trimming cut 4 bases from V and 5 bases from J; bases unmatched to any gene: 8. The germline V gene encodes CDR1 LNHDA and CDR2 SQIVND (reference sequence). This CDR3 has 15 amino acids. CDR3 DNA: TGTGCCAGTAGTACAACGACAGGGGGGCGGGAGACCCAGTACTTC. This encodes CASSTTTGGRETQYF.

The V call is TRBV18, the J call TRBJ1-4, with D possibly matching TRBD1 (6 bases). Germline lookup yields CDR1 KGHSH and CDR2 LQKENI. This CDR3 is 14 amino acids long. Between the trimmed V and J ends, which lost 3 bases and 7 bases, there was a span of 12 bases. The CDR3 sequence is CASSPRGRVEKLFF. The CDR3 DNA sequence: TGTGCCAGCTCACCGCGGGGGCGGGTTGAAAAACTGTTTTTT.

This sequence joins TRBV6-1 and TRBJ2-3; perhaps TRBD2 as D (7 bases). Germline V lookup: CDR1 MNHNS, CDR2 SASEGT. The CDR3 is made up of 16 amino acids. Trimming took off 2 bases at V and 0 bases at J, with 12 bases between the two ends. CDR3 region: CASSELGGGSTDTQYF. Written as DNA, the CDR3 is TGTGCCAGCAGTGAACTGGGGGGGGGCAGCACAGATACGCAGTATTTT.

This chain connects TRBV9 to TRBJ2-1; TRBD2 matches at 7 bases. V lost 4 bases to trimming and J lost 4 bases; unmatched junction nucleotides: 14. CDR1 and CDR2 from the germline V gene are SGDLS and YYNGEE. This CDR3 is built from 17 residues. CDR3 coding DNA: TGTGCCAGCAGCCCCAGAGGTGGGGGGGGGTCTTACAATGAGCAGTTCTTC. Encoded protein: CASSPRGGGGSYNEQFF.

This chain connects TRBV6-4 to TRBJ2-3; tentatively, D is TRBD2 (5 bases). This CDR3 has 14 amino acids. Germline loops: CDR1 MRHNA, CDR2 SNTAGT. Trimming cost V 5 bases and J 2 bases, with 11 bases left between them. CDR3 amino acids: CASSSDGLTDTQYF. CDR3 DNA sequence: TGTGCCAGCAGTTCAGACGGACTCACAGATACGCAGTATTTT.

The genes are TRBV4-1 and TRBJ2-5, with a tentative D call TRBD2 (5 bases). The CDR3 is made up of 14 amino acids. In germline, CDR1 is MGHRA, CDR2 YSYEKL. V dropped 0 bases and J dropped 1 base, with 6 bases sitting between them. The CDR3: CASSQETSQETQYF. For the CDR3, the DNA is TGCGCCAGCAGCCAAGAAACTAGCCAAGAGACCCAGTACTTC.

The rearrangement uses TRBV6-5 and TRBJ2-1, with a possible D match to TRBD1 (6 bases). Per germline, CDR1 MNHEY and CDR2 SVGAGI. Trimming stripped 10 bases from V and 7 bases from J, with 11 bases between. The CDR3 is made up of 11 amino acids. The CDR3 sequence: CATGRGNEQFF. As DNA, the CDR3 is TGTGCCACCGGAAGGGGGAATGAGCAGTTCTTC.

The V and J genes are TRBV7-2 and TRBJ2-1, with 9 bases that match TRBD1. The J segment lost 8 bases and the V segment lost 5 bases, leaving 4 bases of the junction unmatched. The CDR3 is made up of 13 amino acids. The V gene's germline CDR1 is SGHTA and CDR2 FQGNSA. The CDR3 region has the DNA TGTGCCAGCAGCCCAGACAGGGGGGATGAGCAGTTCTTC. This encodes CASSPDRGDEQFF.

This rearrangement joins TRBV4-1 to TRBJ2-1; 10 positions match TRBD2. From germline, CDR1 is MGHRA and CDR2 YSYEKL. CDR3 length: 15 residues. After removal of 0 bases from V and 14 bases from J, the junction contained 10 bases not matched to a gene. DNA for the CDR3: TGCGCCAGCAGCCAAGAAGCGGGGGGGCTAGATAATAAGTTCTTC. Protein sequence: CASSQEAGGLDNKFF.

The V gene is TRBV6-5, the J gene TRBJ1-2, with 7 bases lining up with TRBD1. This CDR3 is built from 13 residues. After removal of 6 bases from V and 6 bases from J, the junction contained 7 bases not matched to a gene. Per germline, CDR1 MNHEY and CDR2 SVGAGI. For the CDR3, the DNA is TGTGCCAGCAGAAATACAGGGGTGCATGGCTACACCTTC. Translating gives CASRNTGVHGYTF.

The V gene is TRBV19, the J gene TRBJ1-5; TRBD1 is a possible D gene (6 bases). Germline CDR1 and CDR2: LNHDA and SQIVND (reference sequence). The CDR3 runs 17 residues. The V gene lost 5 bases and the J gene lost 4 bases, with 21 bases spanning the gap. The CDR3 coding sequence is TGTGCCAGTAGTCCCTTGGGGAGCAGGGGCCCTAATCAGCCCCAGCATTTT. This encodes CASSPLGSRGPNQPQHF.

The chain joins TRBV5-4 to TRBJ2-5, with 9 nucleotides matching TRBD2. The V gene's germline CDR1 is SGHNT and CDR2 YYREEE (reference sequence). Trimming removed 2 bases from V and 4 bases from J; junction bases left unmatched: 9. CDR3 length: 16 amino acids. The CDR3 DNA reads TGTGCCAGCAGCTTCAGTGATAGCGGGGGCCTAGAGACCCAGTACTTC. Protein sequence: CASSFSDSGGLETQYF.

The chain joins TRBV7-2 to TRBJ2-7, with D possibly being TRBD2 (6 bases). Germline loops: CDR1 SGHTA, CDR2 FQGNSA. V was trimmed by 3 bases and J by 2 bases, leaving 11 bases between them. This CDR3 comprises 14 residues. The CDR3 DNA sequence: TGTGCCAGCAGCTTTAGCGGCGCGACCTACGAGCAGTACTTC. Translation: CASSFSGATYEQYF.

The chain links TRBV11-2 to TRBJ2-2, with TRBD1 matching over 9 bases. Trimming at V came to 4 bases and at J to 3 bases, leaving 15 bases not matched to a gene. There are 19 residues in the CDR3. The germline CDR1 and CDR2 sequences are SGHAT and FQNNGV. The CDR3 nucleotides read TGTGCCAGCAGCTACCCCCGGGACAGGGTCCGAGAAGACACCGGGGAGCTGTTTTTT. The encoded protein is CASSYPRDRVREDTGELFF.

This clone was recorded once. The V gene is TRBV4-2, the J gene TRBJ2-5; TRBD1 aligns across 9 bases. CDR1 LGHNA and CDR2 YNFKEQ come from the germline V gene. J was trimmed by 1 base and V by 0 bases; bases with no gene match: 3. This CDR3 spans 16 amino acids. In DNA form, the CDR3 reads TGTGCCAGCAGCCAAGATGGGGGACAGGGCCAAGAGACCCAGTACTTC. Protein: CASSQDGGQGQETQYF.

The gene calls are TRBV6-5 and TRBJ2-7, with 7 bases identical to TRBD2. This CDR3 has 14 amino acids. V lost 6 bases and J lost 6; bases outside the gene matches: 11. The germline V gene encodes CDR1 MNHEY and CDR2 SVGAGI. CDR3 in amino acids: CASSPRDYGSEQYF. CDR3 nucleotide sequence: TGTGCCAGCAGCCCCCGGGACTACGGTTCCGAGCAGTACTTC.